The 23 T cell receptor beta chains below come from one sample, sequenced in a study of Ad26.COV2.S vaccination and SARS-CoV-2 variants. Documented treatment: 15 to 20 received Ad26.COV2.S at low or high dose, single or two shots; 5 received placebo; per-sample allocation not given. Sampling was done on day 63 after the first vaccine or placebo injection. Profiling relied on immunoSEQ multiplex PCR, and the TCRdb table lists in-frame clones only, not all of them. This sample has roughly 270,000 clones; 80% to 90% occur once, and the top ten carry around 3.5%. The source material was peripheral blood, sampled in a trial of Ad26.COV2.S vaccine versus placebo. The receptors were sampled from a person aged 18-65 years who received the Ad26.COV2.S COVID-19 vaccine or a placebo.

The V gene is TRBV3-1 (or the pseudogene TRBV3-2), the J gene TRBJ2-3; 9 nucleotides agree with TRBD2. The CDR3 consists of 15 residues. V dropped 1 base and J dropped 7; count of bases not matched to a gene: 6. The V gene's germline CDR1 is LGHDT and CDR2 YNNKEL (reference sequence). The CDR3, as DNA: TGTGCCAGCAGCCAAGCTAGCGGGGCCTCTTATACGCAGTATTTT. Translating gives CASSQASGASYTQYF.

The chain is built from TRBV7-8 and TRBJ2-2; 11 bases fit TRBD2. The trim removed 1 base at V and 6 bases at J, leaving 4 bases unmatched. The length of the CDR3 is 16 residues. The germline V gene encodes CDR1 SGHVS and CDR2 FQNEAQ. DNA of the CDR3: TGTGCCAGCAGCTTAGTTAGCGGGGGGGCTGCCGGGGAGCTGTTTTTT. The encoded protein is CASSLVSGGAAGELFF.

The rearrangement uses TRBV2 and TRBJ2-3, with no clear D. V lost 6 bases and J lost 6, with 10 bases in between. Germline V gene data show CDR1 as SNHLY and CDR2 as FYNNEI. The CDR3 extends over 12 amino acids. The CDR3 loop reads CASRVIRDTQYF. As DNA, the CDR3 is TGTGCCAGCAGGGTAATCCGCGATACGCAGTATTTT.

V usage is TRBV18 and J usage is TRBJ2-6; TRBD2 aligns across 9 bases. CDR3 length: 18 residues. Looked up from germline, CDR1 is KGHSH and CDR2 is LQKENI. Trimming took 8 bases from V and 0 from J; bases not matched to a gene: 11. The CDR3 DNA reads TGTGCCAGCGTTTCACTAGCGGGCTTTTCCTCTGGGGCCAACGTCCTGACTTTC. Encoded protein: CASVSLAGFSSGANVLTF.

For the CDR3, the DNA is TGTGCCAGCAGTGACACTAGCGGGGCATCCAATGAGCAGTTCTTC. Translating gives CASSDTSGASNEQFF. The genes are TRBV6-1 and TRBJ2-1; 10 positions agree with TRBD2. Germline-derived CDR1 and CDR2 are MNHNS and SASEGT. CDR3 length: 15 amino acids. The trim removed 3 bases at V and 6 bases at J, leaving 5 bases unmatched.

The table lists this clone with a count of one. The genes are TRBV18 and TRBJ2-5, with 8 bases fitting TRBD2. Per the germline V gene, CDR1 is KGHSH and CDR2 is LQKENI. The CDR3 runs 16 residues. V lost 2 bases and J lost 1; bases outside the gene matches: 6. The DNA for the CDR3 is TGTGCCAGCTCACCAGGGGCTCTAGCGGGCCAAGAGACCCAGTACTTC. Encoded protein: CASSPGALAGQETQYF.

This chain uses TRBV5-1 with TRBJ1-3; 7 bases agree with TRBD1. V gave up 0 bases and J gave up 4 bases; unmatched junction bases: 4. The CDR3 runs to 15 residues. Germline V gene sequence: CDR1 SGHRS, CDR2 YFSETQ. The chain's CDR3 is CASSLDRGSGNTIYF. The CDR3 nucleotides are TGCGCCAGCAGCTTGGACAGGGGCTCAGGAAACACCATATATTTT.

This chain connects TRBV5-1 to TRBJ2-7, with TRBD2 identical over 9 bases. V shed 3 bases, J shed 4 bases, and the junction held 5 bases outside the gene matches. CDR3 size: 14 residues. Germline CDR1 is SGHRS and CDR2 is YFSETQ. The CDR3 reads CASSSREGQYEQYF. The CDR3, as DNA: TGCGCCAGCAGCTCGCGGGAGGGCCAATACGAGCAGTACTTC.

This chain uses TRBV19 with TRBJ1-4, with 9 positions matching TRBD1. The CDR3 runs to 14 residues. Germline trimming cut 5 bases from V and 8 bases from J; bases unmatched to any gene: 6. Germline V gene sequence: CDR1 LNHDA, CDR2 SQIVND (reference sequence). The CDR3 is CASSGRQGVEKLFF. The CDR3 DNA sequence: TGTGCCAGTAGTGGACGACAGGGGGTGGAAAAACTGTTTTTT.

The rearrangement links TRBV2 to TRBJ2-3, with D possibly being TRBD1 or TRBD2 (5 bases each). Germline CDR1 SNHLY, CDR2 FYNNEI. With 7 bases removed from V and 8 bases from J, the gap between germline ends came to 22 bases. This CDR3 has 15 amino acids. CDR3 coding DNA: TGTGCCAGCACCTCTGAGACCATAGCAGGGAGTACGCAGTATTTT. As protein: CASTSETIAGSTQYF.

This chain uses TRBV19 with TRBJ1-4, with 9 bases lining up with TRBD1. V was pared by 3 bases and J by 10 bases, with 9 bases of the junction left unmatched. Germline V gene data show CDR1 as LNHDA and CDR2 as SQIVND (reference sequence). The CDR3 is made up of 15 amino acids. In DNA, the CDR3 is TGTGCCAGTAGTATCAACCGACAGGGGGAAGGAAAACTGTTTTTT. This encodes CASSINRQGEGKLFF.

V is TRBV5-1 and J is TRBJ2-5; D may be TRBD1 (6 bases). This CDR3 region has 15 residues. Germline-derived CDR1 and CDR2 are SGHRS and YFSETQ. With 1 base removed from V and 4 bases from J, the gap between germline ends came to 14 bases. This CDR3 is CASSLSGVRGETQYF. The DNA for the CDR3 is TGCGCCAGCAGCTTGTCAGGGGTAAGAGGAGAGACCCAGTACTTC.

The chain employs TRBV5-1 and TRBJ2-2; 8 bases line up with TRBD1. The CDR3 consists of 14 residues. J was trimmed by 2 bases and V by 10 bases; bases with no gene match: 7. Per the germline V gene, CDR1 is SGHRS and CDR2 is YFSETQ. CDR3 in DNA: TGCGCCTCCCAGGGGGCTAAAAACACCGGGGAGCTGTTTTTT. It is translated as CASQGAKNTGELFF.

The chain links TRBV7-9 to TRBJ2-1; possible D gene TRBD2, 7 bases. CDR1 and CDR2 from the germline V gene are SEHNR and FQNEAQ (reference sequence). Trimming shortened V by 5 bases and J by 5 bases, and 10 bases separated the two germline ends. The CDR3 is 13 residues long. This chain's CDR3 is CASSRGGDNEQFF. The CDR3 coding sequence is TGTGCCAGCAGCCGAGGGGGGGACAATGAGCAGTTCTTC.

The chain is built from TRBV5-1 and TRBJ2-2, with TRBD2 matching over 7 bases. Unmatched junction bases numbered 4, after V lost 0 bases and J lost 5 bases. The CDR3 contains 15 residues. The germline V gene has CDR1 SGHRS and CDR2 YFSETQ. CDR3 amino acids: CASSLDGGRTGELFF. CDR3 DNA sequence: TGCGCCAGCAGCTTGGACGGCGGGAGAACCGGGGAGCTGTTTTTT.

This clone was observed once. The chain employs TRBV28 and TRBJ2-1; 7 bases are a match to TRBD2. This CDR3 comprises 17 residues. The J segment lost 3 bases and the V segment lost 6 bases, leaving 14 bases of the junction unmatched. Germline-derived CDR1 and CDR2 are MDHEN and SYDVKM. This CDR3 reads CASSSLGGEGSYNEQFF. The DNA for the CDR3 is TGTGCCAGCAGCAGCCTTGGGGGGGAGGGGAGCTACAATGAGCAGTTCTTC.

This chain joins TRBV11-2 and TRBJ2-3; perhaps TRBD2 as D (5 bases). Per germline, CDR1 SGHAT and CDR2 FQNNGV. With 1 base removed from V and 2 bases from J, the gap between germline ends came to 13 bases. The CDR3 is 16 amino acids. The CDR3 bases are TGTGCCAGCAGCTTAGGTATCGGAGGCCCCACAGATACGCAGTATTTT. It is translated as CASSLGIGGPTDTQYF.

The V gene is TRBV2, the J gene TRBJ2-1, with 11 bases that match TRBD2. With V trimmed by 5 bases and J by 5 bases, 23 bases remained unmatched. There are 21 residues in the CDR3. Germline CDR1 and CDR2: SNHLY and FYNNEI. The DNA for the CDR3 is TGTGCCAGCAGTCCCCCGGTTTATCTAGCGGGAGGAATGAGAGAGAACAATGAGCAGTTCTTC. Translating it yields CASSPPVYLAGGMRENNEQFF.

This rearrangement joins TRBV12-5 to TRBJ1-5, with TRBD1 identical over 8 bases. J lost 2 bases, V lost 3 bases, and 9 bases had no gene match. This CDR3 has 17 residues. Germline V gene data show CDR1 as LGHNT and CDR2 as FRNRAP. The CDR3 loop reads CASGLGQGAFGNQPQHF. CDR3 DNA: TGTGCTAGTGGTTTAGGGCAGGGGGCATTTGGCAATCAGCCCCAGCATTTT.

The chain is built from TRBV28 and TRBJ1-5, with TRBD1 matching 7 bases. This CDR3 spans 15 amino acids. V trimming: 5 bases; J trimming: 7 bases; junction bases outside the gene matches: 11. Germline V gives CDR1 MDHEN, CDR2 SYDVKM. CDR3 loop: CASSTETGREQPQHF. CDR3 sequence (DNA): TGTGCCAGCAGTACCGAGACAGGGAGGGAGCAGCCCCAGCATTTT.

The chain has TRBV10-3 and TRBJ1-2; maybe TRBD1 (5 bases). Trimming took off 0 bases at V and 5 bases at J, with 19 bases between the two ends. Germline V CDR1 and CDR2: ENHRY, SYGVKD. The CDR3 totals 17 residues. DNA of the CDR3: TGTGCCATCAGTGAGTCGTACACAACAGGAGGACGGTATGGCTACACCTTC. Encoded protein: CAISESYTTGGRYGYTF.

V usage is TRBV6-2 or TRBV6-3 and J usage is TRBJ1-5; D is uncertain. Germline CDR1 is MNHEY and CDR2 is SVGEGT. Trimming pared 0 bases from V and 0 bases from J, leaving 18 bases between. This CDR3 spans 19 amino acids. CDR3 sequence: CASSYSEGRFGYSNQPQHF. CDR3 coding DNA: TGTGCCAGCAGTTACTCCGAGGGCCGTTTCGGGTATAGCAATCAGCCCCAGCATTTT.

The chain recombines TRBV4-2 with TRBJ1-1, with 7 positions matching TRBD1. Germline V gene sequence: CDR1 LGHNA, CDR2 YNFKEQ. The CDR3 is 15 residues long. V trimming: 0 bases; J trimming: 3 bases; junction bases outside the gene matches: 4. This chain's CDR3 is CASSQETGTDTEAFF. DNA of the CDR3: TGTGCCAGCAGCCAAGAGACAGGGACTGACACTGAAGCTTTCTTT.